This entry features one T cell receptor (beta chain) sequence. Its antigen remains unknown. The data were taken from a study of OX40 agonist ivuxolimab in advanced cancers. Study-wide background: Patients with prior anti-PD-1, anti-PD-L1 or anti-CTLA-4 therapy were eligible; 40% had some. Study results and caveats: With doses of 0.1 to 3.0 mg/kg, CD4+ and CD8+ blood T cells had undergone clonal expansion by week 6.

TCRdb's copy holds only in-frame clones and misses some; the assay was immunoSEQ multiplex PCR. The sample lists approximately 99,000 clones, 86% seen once, with over 4.5% in the top ten. Per germline, CDR1 LNHDA and CDR2 SQIVND (reference sequence). Trimming left V 6 bases short and J 11 bases short, with 19 bases between. The CDR3 totals 13 residues. The TCR sequence derives from an adult with an advanced solid tumor such as melanoma, head and neck, liver or kidney cancer. The sample in question was CD4+ or CD8+ T cells sorted from blood, obtained in a trial of the OX40 agonist ivuxolimab. The chain links TRBV19 to TRBJ1-1, with D possibly matching TRBD1 (5 bases). CDR3 nucleotide sequence: TGTGCCAGTAGGGGTTGGGACGGGGGAGGCGCTTTCTTT. It yields the protein CASRGWDGGGAFF. The variable domain in full, completed from reference TRBV19 and TRBJ1-1, reads DGGITQSPKYLFRKEGQNVTLSCEQNLNHDAMYWYRQDPGQGLRLIYYSQIVNDFQKGDIAEGYSVSREKKESFPLTVTSAQKNPTAFYLCASRGWDGGGAFFGQGTRLTVV.